The clone carrying this T cell receptor beta chain was recorded at least ten times. As yet, its antigen is unknown. Unsorted libraries were generated from 2 million PBMCs held at -80 degrees C. TCRdb ran MiXCR on the 5' RACE reads and lists one entry per CDR3 protein. Found here are more than 45,000 distinct CDR3 sequences, roughly 4% of them singletons; the top ten hold around 1.5%. The data belong to a study of neurological immune-mediated disorders. Findings of the study overall: The level of TCR clonal expansion was highest in patients with HTLV-1-associated myelopathy and lowest in multiple sclerosis, where it fell below the level seen in healthy controls.

CDR3 size: 16 residues. The V segment lost 6 bases and the J segment 11 bases; nucleotides outside the gene matches: 16. The germline CDR1 and CDR2 sequences are SNHLY and FYNNEI. This clonotype was sampled from a man younger than 40 with multiple sclerosis. The sample comprised PBMCs. V and J are TRBV2 and TRBJ1-1, with TRBD1 identical over 12 bases. The CDR3 nucleotides read TGTGCCAGCAGCCCCTTGAGGGGACAGGGGGCAGCGGAGGCTTTCTTT. Protein: CASSPLRGQGAAEAFF. The full variable domain, in which reference TRBV2 and TRBJ1-1 provide the parts outside the CDR3, is EPEVTQTPSHQVTQMGQEVILRCVPISNHLYFYWYRQILGQKVEFLVSFYNNEISEKSEIFDDQFSVERPDGSNFTLKIRSTKLEDSAMYFCASSPLRGQGAAEAFFGQGTRLTVV.